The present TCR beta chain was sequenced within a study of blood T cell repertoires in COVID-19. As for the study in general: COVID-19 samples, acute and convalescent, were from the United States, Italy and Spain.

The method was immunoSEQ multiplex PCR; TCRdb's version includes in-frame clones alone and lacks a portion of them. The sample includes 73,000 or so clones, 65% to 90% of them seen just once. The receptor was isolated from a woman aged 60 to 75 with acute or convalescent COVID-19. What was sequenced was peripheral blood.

In nucleotides, the CDR3 is TGCAGTGCTCCCCCGCAGATCGGCTACACCTTC. This codes for CSAPPQIGYTF. This chain joins TRBV20-1 and TRBJ1-2; D call uncertain. Germline loops: CDR1 DFQATT, CDR2 SNEGSKA (reference sequence). This CDR3 comprises 11 residues. V was pared by 5 bases and J by 8 bases, with 12 bases between.